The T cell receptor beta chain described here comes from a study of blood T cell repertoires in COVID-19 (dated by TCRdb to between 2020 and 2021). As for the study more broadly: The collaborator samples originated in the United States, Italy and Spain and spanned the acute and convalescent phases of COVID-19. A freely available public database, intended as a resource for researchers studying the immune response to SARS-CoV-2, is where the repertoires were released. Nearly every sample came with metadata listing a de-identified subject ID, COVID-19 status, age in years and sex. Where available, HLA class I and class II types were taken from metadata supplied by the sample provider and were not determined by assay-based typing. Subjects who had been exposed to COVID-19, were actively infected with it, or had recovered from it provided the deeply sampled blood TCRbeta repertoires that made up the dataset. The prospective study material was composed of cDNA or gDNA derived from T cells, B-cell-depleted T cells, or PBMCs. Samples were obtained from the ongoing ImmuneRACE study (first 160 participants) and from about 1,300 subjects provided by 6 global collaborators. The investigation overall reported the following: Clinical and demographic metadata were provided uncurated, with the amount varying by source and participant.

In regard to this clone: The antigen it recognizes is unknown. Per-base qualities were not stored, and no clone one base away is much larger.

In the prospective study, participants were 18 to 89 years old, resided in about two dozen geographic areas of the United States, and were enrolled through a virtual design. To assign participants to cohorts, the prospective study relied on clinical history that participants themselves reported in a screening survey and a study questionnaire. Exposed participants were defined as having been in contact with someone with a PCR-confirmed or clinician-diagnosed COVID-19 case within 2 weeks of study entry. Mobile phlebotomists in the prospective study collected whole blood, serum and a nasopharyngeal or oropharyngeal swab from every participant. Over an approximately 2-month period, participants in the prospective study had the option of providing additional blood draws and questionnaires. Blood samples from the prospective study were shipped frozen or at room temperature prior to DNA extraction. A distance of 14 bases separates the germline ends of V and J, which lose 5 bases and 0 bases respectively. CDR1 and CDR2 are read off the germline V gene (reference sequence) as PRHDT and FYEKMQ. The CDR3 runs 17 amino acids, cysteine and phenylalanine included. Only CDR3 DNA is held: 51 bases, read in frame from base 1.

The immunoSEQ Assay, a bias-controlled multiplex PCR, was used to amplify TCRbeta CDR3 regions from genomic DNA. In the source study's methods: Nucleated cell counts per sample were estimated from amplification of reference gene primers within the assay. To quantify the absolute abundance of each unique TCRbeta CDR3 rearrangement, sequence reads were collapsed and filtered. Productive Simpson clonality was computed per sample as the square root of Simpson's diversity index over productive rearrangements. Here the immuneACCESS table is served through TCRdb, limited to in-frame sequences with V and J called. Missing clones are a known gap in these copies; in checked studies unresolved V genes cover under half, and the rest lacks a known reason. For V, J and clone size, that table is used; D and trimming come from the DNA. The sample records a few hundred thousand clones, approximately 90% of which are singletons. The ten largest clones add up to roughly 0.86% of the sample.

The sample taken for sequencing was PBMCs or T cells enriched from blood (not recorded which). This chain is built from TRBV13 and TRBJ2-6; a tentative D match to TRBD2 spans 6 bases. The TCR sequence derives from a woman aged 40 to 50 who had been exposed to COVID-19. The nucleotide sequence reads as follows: TGTGCCAGCAGCGGGAGGCTAACCCGCTCTGGGGCCAACGTCCTGACTTTC. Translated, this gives CASSGRLTRSGANVLTF.